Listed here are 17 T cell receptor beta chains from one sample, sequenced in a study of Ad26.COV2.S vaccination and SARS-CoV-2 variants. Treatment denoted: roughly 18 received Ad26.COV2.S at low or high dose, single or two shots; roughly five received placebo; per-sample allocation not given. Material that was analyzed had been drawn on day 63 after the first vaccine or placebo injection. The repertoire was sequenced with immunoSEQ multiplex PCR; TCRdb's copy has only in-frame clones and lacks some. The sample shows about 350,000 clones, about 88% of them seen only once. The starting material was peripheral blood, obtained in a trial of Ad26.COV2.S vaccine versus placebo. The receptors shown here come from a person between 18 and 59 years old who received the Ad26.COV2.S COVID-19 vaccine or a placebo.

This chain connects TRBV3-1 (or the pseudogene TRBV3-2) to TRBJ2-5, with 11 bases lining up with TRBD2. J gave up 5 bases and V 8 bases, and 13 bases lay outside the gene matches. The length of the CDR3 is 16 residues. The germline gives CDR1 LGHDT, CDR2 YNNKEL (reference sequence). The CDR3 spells CASRGVAGGPQETQYF. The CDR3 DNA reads TGTGCCAGCCGCGGAGTAGCGGGGGGGCCGCAGGAGACCCAGTACTTC.

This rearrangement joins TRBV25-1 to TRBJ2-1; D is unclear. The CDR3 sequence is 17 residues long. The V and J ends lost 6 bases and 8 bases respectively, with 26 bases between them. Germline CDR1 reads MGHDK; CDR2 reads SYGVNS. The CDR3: CASRPLRGAEAFYEQFF. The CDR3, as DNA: TGTGCCAGCAGACCATTGAGAGGAGCAGAGGCCTTCTATGAGCAGTTCTTC.

CDR3 region: CASSHTGTGLNTEAFF. In nucleotides, the CDR3 is TGTGCCAGCAGCCACACCGGGACAGGGCTGAACACTGAAGCTTTCTTT. The V gene is TRBV4-2, the J gene TRBJ1-1, with TRBD1 matching over 9 bases. Germline CDR1 and CDR2: LGHNA and YNFKEQ. J gave up 0 bases and V 3 bases, and 5 bases lay outside the gene matches. The CDR3 runs to 16 residues.

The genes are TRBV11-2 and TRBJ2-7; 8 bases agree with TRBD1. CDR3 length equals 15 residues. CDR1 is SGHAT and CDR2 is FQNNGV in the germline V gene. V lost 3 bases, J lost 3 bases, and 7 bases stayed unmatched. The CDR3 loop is CASSFPTGAFYEQYF. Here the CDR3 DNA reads TGTGCCAGCAGCTTTCCGACAGGGGCCTTCTACGAGCAGTACTTC.

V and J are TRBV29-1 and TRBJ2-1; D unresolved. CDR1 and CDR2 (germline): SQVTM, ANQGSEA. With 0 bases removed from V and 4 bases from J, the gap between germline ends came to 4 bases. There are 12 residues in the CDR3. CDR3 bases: TGCAGCGTTGAAGAGGGGTACAATGAGCAGTTCTTC. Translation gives CSVEEGYNEQFF.

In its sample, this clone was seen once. The CDR3 loop is CASSYSPGVVEKLFF. The CDR3 region has the DNA TGTGCCAGCAGTTACTCCCCAGGGGTAGTTGAAAAACTGTTTTTT. The chain recombines TRBV6-6 with TRBJ1-4; D perhaps matches TRBD1 (6 bases). CDR3 length: 15 residues. V lost 0 bases to trimming and J lost 7 bases, with 12 bases between them. Per the germline V gene, CDR1 is MNHNY and CDR2 is SVGAGI (reference sequence).

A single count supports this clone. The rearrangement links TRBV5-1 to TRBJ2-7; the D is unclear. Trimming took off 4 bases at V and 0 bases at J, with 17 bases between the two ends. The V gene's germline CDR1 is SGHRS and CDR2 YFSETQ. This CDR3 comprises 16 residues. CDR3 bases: TGCGCCAGCAGCCCCTCCGGGTCCCTAGTCTCCTACGAGCAGTACTTC. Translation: CASSPSGSLVSYEQYF.

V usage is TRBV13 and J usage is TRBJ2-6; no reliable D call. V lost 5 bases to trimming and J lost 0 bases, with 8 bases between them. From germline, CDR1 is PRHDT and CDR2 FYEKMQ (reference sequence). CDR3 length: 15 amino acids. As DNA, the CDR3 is TGTGCCAGCAGCCCCGGTTACTCTGGGGCCAACGTCCTGACTTTC. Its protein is CASSPGYSGANVLTF.

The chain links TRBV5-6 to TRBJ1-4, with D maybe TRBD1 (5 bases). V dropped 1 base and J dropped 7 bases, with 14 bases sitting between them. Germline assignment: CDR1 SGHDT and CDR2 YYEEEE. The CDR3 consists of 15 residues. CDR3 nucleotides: TGTGCCAGCAGCTTGCGGGCCAGGGTGCGTGAAAAACTGTTTTTT. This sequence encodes CASSLRARVREKLFF.

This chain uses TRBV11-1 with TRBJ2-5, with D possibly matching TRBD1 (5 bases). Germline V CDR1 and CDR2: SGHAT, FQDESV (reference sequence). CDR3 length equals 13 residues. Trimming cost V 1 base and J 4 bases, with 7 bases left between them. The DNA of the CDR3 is TGTGCCAGCAGCTTAGGAGACAGAGAGACCCAGTACTTC. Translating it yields CASSLGDRETQYF.

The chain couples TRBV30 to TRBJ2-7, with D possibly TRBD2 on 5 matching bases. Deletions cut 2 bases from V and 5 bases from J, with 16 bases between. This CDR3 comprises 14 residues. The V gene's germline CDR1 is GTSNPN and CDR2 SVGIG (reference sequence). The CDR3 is CAWSFPGIADEQYF. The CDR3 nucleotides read TGTGCCTGGAGTTTTCCCGGGATTGCCGACGAGCAGTACTTC.

The CDR3 DNA reads TGTGCCAGCAGCCAAGTGGACAGGGGGGGGCGAGAGACCCAGTACTTC. Protein: CASSQVDRGGRETQYF. The chain recombines TRBV14 with TRBJ2-5, with 10 bases identical to TRBD1. V was pared by 1 base and J by 4 bases, with 6 bases of the junction left unmatched. The germline V gene encodes CDR1 SGHDN and CDR2 FVKESK. The CDR3 totals 16 residues.

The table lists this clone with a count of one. CDR3 coding DNA: TGTGCCAGTACAACCCCCGGGACAGGGGGAGTAGGCTACACCTTC. Protein product: CASTTPGTGGVGYTF. The chain recombines TRBV19 with TRBJ1-2, with TRBD1 matching over 11 bases. Unmatched junction bases numbered 12, after V lost 7 bases and J lost 8 bases. The germline CDR1 and CDR2 sequences are LNHDA and SQIVND (reference sequence). This CDR3 has 15 residues.

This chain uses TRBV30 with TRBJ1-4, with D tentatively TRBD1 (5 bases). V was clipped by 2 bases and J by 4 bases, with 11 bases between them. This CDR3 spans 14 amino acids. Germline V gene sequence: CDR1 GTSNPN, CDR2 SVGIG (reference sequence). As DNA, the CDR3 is TGTGCCTGGAGTATAGGGGCGCTTAATGAAAAACTGTTTTTT. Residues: CAWSIGALNEKLFF.

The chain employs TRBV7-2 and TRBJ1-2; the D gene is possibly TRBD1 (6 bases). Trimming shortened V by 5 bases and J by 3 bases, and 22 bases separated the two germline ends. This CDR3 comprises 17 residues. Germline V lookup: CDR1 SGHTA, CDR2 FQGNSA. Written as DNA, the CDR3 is TGTGCCAGCAGCCCCACCCCCCCAGGACAGCCGGACTATGGCTACACCTTC. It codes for CASSPTPPGQPDYGYTF.

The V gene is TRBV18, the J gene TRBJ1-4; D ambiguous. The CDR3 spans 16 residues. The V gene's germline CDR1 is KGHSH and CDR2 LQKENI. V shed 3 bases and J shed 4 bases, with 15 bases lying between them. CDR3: CASSPEQVGFNEKLFF. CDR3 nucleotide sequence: TGTGCCAGCTCACCCGAACAAGTAGGCTTTAATGAAAAACTGTTTTTT.

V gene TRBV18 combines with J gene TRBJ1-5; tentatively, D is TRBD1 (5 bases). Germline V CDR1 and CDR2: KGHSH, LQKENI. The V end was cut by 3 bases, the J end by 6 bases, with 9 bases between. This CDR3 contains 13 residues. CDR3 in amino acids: CASSPGGGQPQHF. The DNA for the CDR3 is TGTGCCAGCTCACCCGGGGGGGGTCAGCCCCAGCATTTT.